These T cell receptor beta chains were read from a single sample in a study of blood T cell repertoires in COVID-19. Using immunoSEQ multiplex PCR, the repertoire was profiled, and TCRdb retains in-frame clones only, with some absent. The sample has hundreds of thousands of clones, 80% to 90% seen once. Sequences were obtained from PBMCs or T cells enriched from blood (not recorded which). The receptors were sampled from a woman aged 45-65 years who had been exposed to COVID-19. The CDR3 runs from the conserved cysteine through the conserved F or W. Each record gives: V gene, D gene, clone size, J gene, CDR3 DNA, CDR3 protein. The D gene is left open where the match is weak. Size is stated for part of the rows, as once, few or many counts, or as a class when the clone is expanded.

V: TRBV18
D: TRBD1
size: NA
J: TRBJ1-2
DNA: TGTGCCAGCTCCCGAACGGAGGGACAGACATCGATCTACACCTTC
CDR3: CASSRTEGQTSIYTF

V: TRBV2
D: TRBD1
size: NA
J: TRBJ2-7
DNA: TGTGCCAGCAGGCCCGGACAGGGAGCCTACGAGCAGTACTTC
CDR3: CASRPGQGAYEQYF

V: TRBV19
D: TRBD1
size: NA
J: TRBJ2-1
DNA: TGTGCCAGTAGTTCCTCGGACAGGGGGCAGGAGCAGTTCTTC
CDR3: CASSSSDRGQEQFF

V: TRBV29-1
D: NA
size: NA
J: TRBJ2-7
DNA: TGCAGCGTTAGGGGTAGTGGGTCAAGCTCCTACGAGCAGTACTTC
CDR3: CSVRGSGSSSYEQYF

V: TRBV6-4
D: TRBD1
size: NA
J: TRBJ1-2
DNA: TGTGCCAGCAGTCGGACAGGGAAAGGCTACACCTTC
CDR3: CASSRTGKGYTF

V: TRBV12-3/TRBV12-4
D: NA
size: NA
J: TRBJ1-1
DNA: TGTGCCAGCAGTTTGGGGCCGAACACTGAAGCTTTCTTT
CDR3: CASSLGPNTEAFF

V: TRBV6-5
D: NA
size: NA
J: TRBJ1-5
DNA: TGTGCCAGCAAGGGGTTAGGCAATCAGCCCCAGCATTTT
CDR3: CASKGLGNQPQHF

V: TRBV5-1
D: TRBD1
size: NA
J: TRBJ1-1
DNA: TGCGCCAGCAGCTTGGGACTAGGACAGGTGAACACTGAAGCTTTCTTT
CDR3: CASSLGLGQVNTEAFF

V: TRBV9
D: NA
size: NA
J: TRBJ2-1
DNA: TGTGCCAGCAGCGCTGTACAGACGTACAATGAGCAGTTCTTC
CDR3: CASSAVQTYNEQFF

V: TRBV18
D: NA
size: NA
J: TRBJ1-4
DNA: TGTGCCAGCTCACAAGGACAGTCCCTAAGCGAAAAACTGTTTTTT
CDR3: CASSQGQSLSEKLFF

V: TRBV4-3
D: NA
size: once
J: TRBJ2-3
DNA: TGCGCCAGCAGCCCTATGAGAGGAAATACGCAGTATTTT
CDR3: CASSPMRGNTQYF

V: TRBV27
D: NA
size: NA
J: TRBJ1-1
DNA: TGTGCCAGCAGGCGCGGGGGTCCTCTTGGCACTGAAGCTTTCTTT
CDR3: CASRRGGPLGTEAFF

V: TRBV7-8
D: TRBD1
size: NA
J: TRBJ1-2
DNA: TGTGCCAGCAGCCTGAGACAGGGGGCGGGGGCAGTGCACACCTTC
CDR3: CASSLRQGAGAVHTF

V: TRBV10-3
D: NA
size: NA
J: TRBJ1-2
DNA: TGTGCCATCAGTGAAACTTCCTCTAACTATGGCTACACCTTC
CDR3: CAISETSSNYGYTF

V: TRBV7-2
D: NA
size: NA
J: TRBJ2-5
DNA: TGTGCCAGCAGCTTAGGTCGGGGATTCCAAGAGACCCAGTACTTC
CDR3: CASSLGRGFQETQYF

V: TRBV2
D: TRBD2
size: once
J: TRBJ2-1
DNA: TGTGCCAGCAGTGGGGTTACTAGCGGGGGGCCCAATGAGCAGTTCTTC
CDR3: CASSGVTSGGPNEQFF

V: TRBV18
D: NA
size: NA
J: TRBJ1-1
DNA: TGTGCCAGCTCACCACTCGGTGGGAACACTGAAGCTTTCTTT
CDR3: CASSPLGGNTEAFF

V: TRBV6-2/TRBV6-3
D: TRBD1
size: NA
J: TRBJ1-6
DNA: TGTGCCAGCAGTCCGGACAGGGGAAGCTCTCCACCCCTCCACTTT
CDR3: CASSPDRGSSPPLHF

V: TRBV18
D: TRBD2
size: NA
J: TRBJ2-7
DNA: TGTGCCAGCTCACCGGGACTAGCGGGGGGCCGCTACGAGCAGTACTTC
CDR3: CASSPGLAGGRYEQYF

V: TRBV27
D: TRBD1
size: NA
J: TRBJ1-6
DNA: TGTGCCAGCAGTTTCAGGGGACAGTCCCACCTACCCCTCCACTTT
CDR3: CASSFRGQSHLPLHF

V: TRBV13
D: NA
size: NA
J: TRBJ2-3
DNA: TGTGCCATCAAAAATGACATCGCTACAGATACGCAGTATTTT
CDR3: CAIKNDIATDTQYF

V: TRBV7-2
D: TRBD1
size: few
J: TRBJ1-2
DNA: TGTGCCAGCAGCGCCAGGGACAGCTCCCATTATGGCTACACCTTC
CDR3: CASSARDSSHYGYTF

V: TRBV7-9
D: NA
size: NA
J: TRBJ2-1
DNA: TGTGCCAGCAGCTTTCGAGCGGGCGTAAATGAGCAGTTCTTC
CDR3: CASSFRAGVNEQFF

V: TRBV2
D: TRBD2
size: NA
J: TRBJ2-1
DNA: TGTGCCAGCAGAACCCTGGGACTAGCGGGGGCGGATGAGCAGTTCTTC
CDR3: CASRTLGLAGADEQFF

V: TRBV27
D: NA
size: NA
J: TRBJ1-1
DNA: TGTGCCAGCAGCAATTTTTTTCAGGGGCTGAACACTGAAGCTTTCTTT
CDR3: CASSNFFQGLNTEAFF

V: TRBV5-1
D: NA
size: NA
J: TRBJ1-6
DNA: TGCGCCAGCAGCCAGGACAGCTCCTATAATTCACCCCTCCACTTT
CDR3: CASSQDSSYNSPLHF

V: TRBV2
D: TRBD2
size: NA
J: TRBJ2-1
DNA: TGTGCCAGCAAGGAGCGGGGGGGTAGTAATGAGCAGTTCTTC
CDR3: CASKERGGSNEQFF

V: TRBV23-1
D: NA
size: few
J: TRBJ2-7
DNA: TGCGCCAGCAGTCAATCGGCGGCCTACGAGCAGTACTTC
CDR3: CASSQSAAYEQYF

V: TRBV24-1
D: TRBD1
size: NA
J: TRBJ2-7
DNA: TGTGCCACCAGTGCTACGGACAGGGGCGAGCAGTACTTC
CDR3: CATSATDRGEQYF

V: TRBV7-8
D: NA
size: NA
J: TRBJ1-5
DNA: TGTGCCAGCAGCCCTACGAGGCTAGGACAGCCCCAGCATTTT
CDR3: CASSPTRLGQPQHF

V: TRBV10-2
D: NA
size: NA
J: TRBJ1-2
DNA: TGCGCCAGCAGTGAAGCGGGCTATGGCTACACCTTC
CDR3: CASSEAGYGYTF

V: TRBV28
D: TRBD1
size: NA
J: TRBJ1-1
DNA: TGTGCCAGCAGTCCGCGTGGGACAGGCAATACGGGAGCTTTCTTT
CDR3: CASSPRGTGNTGAFF

V: TRBV6-2/TRBV6-3
D: NA
size: NA
J: TRBJ1-1
DNA: TGTGCCAGCAGTAGGGGACTCTGGGAAGCTTTCTTT
CDR3: CASSRGLWEAFF

V: TRBV19
D: NA
size: NA
J: TRBJ1-6
DNA: TGTGCCAGTAGTCCTTACAGCTTTTCCTCCTATAATTCACCCCTCCACTTT
CDR3: CASSPYSFSSYNSPLHF

V: TRBV5-1
D: NA
size: NA
J: TRBJ1-4
DNA: TGCGCCAGCAGCTCCCCAGGGGACGAAAAACTGTTTTTT
CDR3: CASSSPGDEKLFF

V: TRBV19
D: TRBD1
size: NA
J: TRBJ1-5
DNA: TGTGCCAGTAGTATACAGGGGGCTTTCAATCAGCCCCAGCATTTT
CDR3: CASSIQGAFNQPQHF

V: TRBV19
D: NA
size: NA
J: TRBJ1-1
DNA: TGTGCCAGTAGTTCGGGGTGGGGTAGAGCTTTCTTT
CDR3: CASSSGWGRAFF

V: TRBV11-2
D: TRBD1
size: once
J: TRBJ2-7
DNA: TGTGCCAGCAGCTTACTACAGGGGGCGGGCGAGCAGTACTTC
CDR3: CASSLLQGAGEQYF

V: TRBV4-1
D: TRBD1
size: NA
J: TRBJ1-1
DNA: TGCGCCAGCAGCCGGGTCCAACCGGGACAGGGGGCTAACACTGAAGCTTTCTTT
CDR3: CASSRVQPGQGANTEAFF

V: TRBV7-9
D: NA
size: NA
J: TRBJ1-2
DNA: TGTGCCAGCAGCTCCCTGGAGGATGGCTACACCTTC
CDR3: CASSSLEDGYTF

V: TRBV5-4
D: TRBD2
size: NA
J: TRBJ2-1
DNA: TGTGCCAGAGACGAGCGGGGGGGAGGGAATGAGCAGTTCTTC
CDR3: CARDERGGGNEQFF

V: TRBV11-2
D: NA
size: NA
J: TRBJ1-1
DNA: TGTGCCAGCAGTCTCGGGAGAACCTCCCGGGCTTTCTTT
CDR3: CASSLGRTSRAFF

V: TRBV9
D: NA
size: NA
J: TRBJ1-1
DNA: TGTGCCAGCAGCGACGGGACAACAGGGAGGAACACTGAAGCTTTCTTT
CDR3: CASSDGTTGRNTEAFF

V: TRBV12-3/TRBV12-4
D: TRBD1
size: NA
J: TRBJ1-1
DNA: TGTGCCAGCAGTCCCAACAGGGGGACTGAAGCTTTCTTT
CDR3: CASSPNRGTEAFF

V: TRBV6-1
D: NA
size: once
J: TRBJ1-1
DNA: TGTGCCAGCAGTGAATGGGGCGTGAACACTGAAGCTTTCTTT
CDR3: CASSEWGVNTEAFF

V: TRBV29-1
D: TRBD1
size: few
J: TRBJ1-2
DNA: TGCAGCGTTGCCCCAGGGGGCCAGTATGGCTACACCTTC
CDR3: CSVAPGGQYGYTF

V: TRBV6-2/TRBV6-3
D: NA
size: NA
J: TRBJ1-6
DNA: TGTGCCAGCAGTTATAGGACAGATAATTCACCCCTCCACTTT
CDR3: CASSYRTDNSPLHF

V: TRBV7-8
D: TRBD1
size: once
J: TRBJ1-2
DNA: TGTGCCAGCAGCCCCTATGGACAGGCGGAGCATGGCTACACCTTC
CDR3: CASSPYGQAEHGYTF

V: TRBV28
D: NA
size: once
J: TRBJ1-3
DNA: TGTGCCAGCAGATCTGCGGGTTACACCATATATTTT
CDR3: CASRSAGYTIYF

V: TRBV6-5
D: NA
size: few
J: TRBJ1-3
DNA: TGTGCCAGCAGTTACTCTATAGAGCCTGGAAACACCATATATTTT
CDR3: CASSYSIEPGNTIYF

V: TRBV24-1
D: NA
size: NA
J: TRBJ1-2
DNA: TGTGCCACCAGTGTGGGCCGGAACTATGGCTACACCTTC
CDR3: CATSVGRNYGYTF

V: TRBV29-1
D: TRBD1
size: few
J: TRBJ2-7
DNA: TGCAGCGTCGGCAGGGGGAGCGAGCAGTACTTC
CDR3: CSVGRGSEQYF

V: TRBV7-9
D: TRBD2
size: NA
J: TRBJ2-3
DNA: TGTGCCAGCAGCTTAGGGACTAGCGGCACAGATACGCAGTATTTT
CDR3: CASSLGTSGTDTQYF

V: TRBV13
D: TRBD1
size: few
J: TRBJ1-3
DNA: TGTGCCAGCAGCCCCCAGGGGGCAGTTGGAAACACCATATATTTT
CDR3: CASSPQGAVGNTIYF

V: TRBV19
D: NA
size: NA
J: TRBJ2-3
DNA: TGTGCCAGTAGTGCCTGGACAGCGGCGGATACGCAGTATTTT
CDR3: CASSAWTAADTQYF